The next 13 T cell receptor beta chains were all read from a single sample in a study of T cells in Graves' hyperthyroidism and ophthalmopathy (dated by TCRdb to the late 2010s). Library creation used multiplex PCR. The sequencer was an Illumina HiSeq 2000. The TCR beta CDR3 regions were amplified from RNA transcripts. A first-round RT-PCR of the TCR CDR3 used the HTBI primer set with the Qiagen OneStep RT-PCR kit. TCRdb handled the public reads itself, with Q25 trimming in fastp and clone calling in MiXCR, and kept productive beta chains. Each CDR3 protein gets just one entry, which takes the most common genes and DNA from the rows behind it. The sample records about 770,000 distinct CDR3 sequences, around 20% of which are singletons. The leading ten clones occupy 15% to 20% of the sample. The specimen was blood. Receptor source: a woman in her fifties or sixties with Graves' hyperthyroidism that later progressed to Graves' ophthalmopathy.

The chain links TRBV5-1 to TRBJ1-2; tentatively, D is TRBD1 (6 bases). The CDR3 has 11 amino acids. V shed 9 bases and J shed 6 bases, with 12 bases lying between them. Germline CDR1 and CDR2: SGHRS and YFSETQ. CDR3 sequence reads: CATAGADGYTF. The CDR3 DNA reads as TGCGCCACCGCAGGGGCCGATGGCTACACCTTC.

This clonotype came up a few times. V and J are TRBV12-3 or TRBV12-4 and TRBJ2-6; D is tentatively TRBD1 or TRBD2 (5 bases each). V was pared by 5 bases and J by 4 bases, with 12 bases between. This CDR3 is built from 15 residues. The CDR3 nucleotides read TGTGCCAGCAGTCTGGGACCCTTGGGGGCCAACGTCCTGACTTTC. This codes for CASSLGPLGANVLTF.

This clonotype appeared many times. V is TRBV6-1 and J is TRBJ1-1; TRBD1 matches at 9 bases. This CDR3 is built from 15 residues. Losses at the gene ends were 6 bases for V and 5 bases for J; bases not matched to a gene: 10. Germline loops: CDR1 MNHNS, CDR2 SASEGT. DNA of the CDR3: TGTGCCAGCAGGCTGACAGGGGGGGCGAAGACTGAAGCTTTCTTT. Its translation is CASRLTGGAKTEAFF.

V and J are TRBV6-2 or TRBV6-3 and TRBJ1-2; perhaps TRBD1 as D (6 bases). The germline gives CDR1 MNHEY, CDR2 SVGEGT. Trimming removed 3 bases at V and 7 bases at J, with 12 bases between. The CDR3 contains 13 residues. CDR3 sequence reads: CASSYYREGGYTF. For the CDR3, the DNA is TGTGCCAGCAGTTATTACAGGGAGGGTGGCTACACCTTC.

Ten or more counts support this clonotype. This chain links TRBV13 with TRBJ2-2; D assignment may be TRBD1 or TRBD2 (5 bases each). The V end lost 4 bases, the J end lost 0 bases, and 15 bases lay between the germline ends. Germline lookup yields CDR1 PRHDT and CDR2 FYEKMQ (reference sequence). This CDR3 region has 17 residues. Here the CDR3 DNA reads TGTGCCAGCAGCTCAACACCGGGACCCACGAACACCGGGGAGCTGTTTTTT. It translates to CASSSTPGPTNTGELFF.

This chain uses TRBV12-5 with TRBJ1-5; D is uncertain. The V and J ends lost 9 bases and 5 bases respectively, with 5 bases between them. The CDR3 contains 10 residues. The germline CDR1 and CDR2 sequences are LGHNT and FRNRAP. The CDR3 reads CARADQPQHF. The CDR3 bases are TGTGCTAGGGCAGATCAGCCCCAGCATTTT. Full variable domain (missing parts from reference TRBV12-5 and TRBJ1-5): DARVTQTPRHKVTEMGQEVTMRCQPILGHNTVFWYRQTMMQGLELLAYFRNRAPLDDSGMPKDRFSAEMPDATLATLKIQPSEPRDSAVYFCARADQPQHFGDGTRLSIL.

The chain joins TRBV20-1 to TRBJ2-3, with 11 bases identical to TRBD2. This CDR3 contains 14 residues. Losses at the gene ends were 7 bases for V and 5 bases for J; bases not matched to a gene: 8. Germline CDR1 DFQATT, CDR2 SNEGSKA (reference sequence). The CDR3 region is CSGLAGGHGDTQYF. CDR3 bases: TGCAGTGGGCTAGCGGGGGGTCACGGAGATACGCAGTATTTT.

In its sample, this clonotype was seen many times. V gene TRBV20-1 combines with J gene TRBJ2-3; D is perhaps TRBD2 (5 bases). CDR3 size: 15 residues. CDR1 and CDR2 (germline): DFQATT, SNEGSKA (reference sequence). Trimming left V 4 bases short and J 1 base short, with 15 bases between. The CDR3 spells CSATQQRGGTDTQYF. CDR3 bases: TGCAGTGCTACGCAGCAACGGGGAGGCACAGATACGCAGTATTTT.

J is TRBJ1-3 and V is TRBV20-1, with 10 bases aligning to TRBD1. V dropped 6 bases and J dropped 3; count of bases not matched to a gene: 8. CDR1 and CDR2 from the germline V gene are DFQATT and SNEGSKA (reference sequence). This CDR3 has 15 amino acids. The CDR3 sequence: CSAYDRGRSGNTIYF. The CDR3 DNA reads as TGCAGTGCGTACGACAGGGGGCGAAGTGGAAACACCATATATTTT.

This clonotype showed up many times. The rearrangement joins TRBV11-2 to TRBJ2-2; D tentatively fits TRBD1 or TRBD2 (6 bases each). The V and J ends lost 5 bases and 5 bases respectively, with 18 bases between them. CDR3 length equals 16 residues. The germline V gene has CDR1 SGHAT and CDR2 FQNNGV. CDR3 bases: TGTGCCAGCAGCCGGGGGCGGGGAGGAGGGACCGGGGAGCTGTTTTTT. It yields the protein CASSRGRGGGTGELFF.

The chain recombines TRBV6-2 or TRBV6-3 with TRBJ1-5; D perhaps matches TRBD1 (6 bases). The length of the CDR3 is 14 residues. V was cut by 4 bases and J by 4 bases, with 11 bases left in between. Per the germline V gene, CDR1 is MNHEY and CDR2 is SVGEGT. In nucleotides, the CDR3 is TGTGCCAGCAGTTCGGGACAAAGGAATCAGCCCCAGCATTTT. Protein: CASSSGQRNQPQHF.

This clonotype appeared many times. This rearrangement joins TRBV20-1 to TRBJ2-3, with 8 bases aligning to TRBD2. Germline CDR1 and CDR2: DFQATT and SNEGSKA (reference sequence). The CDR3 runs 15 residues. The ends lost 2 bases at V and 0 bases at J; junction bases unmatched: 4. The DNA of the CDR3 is TGCAGTGCTAGAATACTAGCGGCTAGCACAGATACGCAGTATTTT. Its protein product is CSARILAASTDTQYF.

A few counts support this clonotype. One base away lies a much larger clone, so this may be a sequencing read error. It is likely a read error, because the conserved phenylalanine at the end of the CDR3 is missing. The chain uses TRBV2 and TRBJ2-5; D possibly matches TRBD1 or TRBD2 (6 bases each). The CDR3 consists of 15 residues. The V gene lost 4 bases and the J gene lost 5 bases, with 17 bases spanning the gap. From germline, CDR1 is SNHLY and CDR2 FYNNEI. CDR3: CASSGWRGARETQYL. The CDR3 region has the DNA TGTGCCAGCAGTGGATGGAGGGGGGCCCGCGAGACCCAGTACCTC.